This entry features one TCR beta chain sequence. Original handling: Amplification of reference gene primers provided the estimated nucleated cell counts. Here immunoSEQ multiplex PCR was the method, and the copy in TCRdb shows in-frame clones only, minus some. V, J and clone size are taken as reported in that table, and D and trimming were inferred from the DNA itself. The sample lists a few hundred thousand clones, about nine tenths occurring once. The record originates from a study of blood T cell repertoires in COVID-19. Turning to the study itself: Samples of COVID-19 (acute and convalescent) were obtained from the United States, Italy and Spain.

The sequence came from a woman in her 50s who had been exposed to COVID-19. The sequenced material came from PBMCs or T cells enriched from blood (not recorded which).

The DNA for the CDR3 is TGCAGTGCTAGTCATTTCTCGGGAGGCACTAATGAAAAACTGTTTTTT. Protein: CSASHFSGGTNEKLFF. The chain has TRBV20-1 and TRBJ1-4; D unresolved. In germline, CDR1 is DFQATT, CDR2 SNEGSKA (reference sequence). This CDR3 is built from 16 residues. Trimming left V 3 bases short and J 2 bases short, with 16 bases between.